This T cell receptor (beta chain) was retrieved from a study of blood T cell repertoires in COVID-19. Background on the study: T cells, B-cell-depleted T cells, or PBMCs provided the cDNA or gDNA that served as material.

Study processing details: Scientists estimated how many nucleated cells there were by amplifying reference gene primers. Sequencing used immunoSEQ multiplex PCR; TCRdb keeps in-frame clones, though not all of them. That table is the source of V, J and clone size, and D and trimming were worked out from the DNA. The sample lists 110,000 or so clones, about 80% occurring once. CDR3 length equals 16 residues. CDR1 and CDR2 from the germline V gene are SEHNR and FQNEAQ (reference sequence). Trimming took 6 bases from V and 7 from J; bases not matched to a gene: 11. Input material: peripheral blood. This TCR derives from a woman aged 40 to 50 with acute or convalescent COVID-19. This chain connects TRBV7-9 to TRBJ2-1; 11 positions match TRBD2. CDR3: CASSYQLAGGLNEQFF. DNA of the CDR3: TGTGCCAGCAGTTACCAGCTAGCGGGGGGCCTTAATGAGCAGTTCTTC.